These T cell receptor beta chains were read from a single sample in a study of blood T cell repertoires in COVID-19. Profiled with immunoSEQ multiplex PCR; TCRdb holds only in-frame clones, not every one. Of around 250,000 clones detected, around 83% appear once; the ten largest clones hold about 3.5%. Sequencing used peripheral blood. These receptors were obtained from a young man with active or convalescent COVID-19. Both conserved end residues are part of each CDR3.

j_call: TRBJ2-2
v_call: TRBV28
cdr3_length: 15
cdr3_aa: CASSSPGKNTGELFF

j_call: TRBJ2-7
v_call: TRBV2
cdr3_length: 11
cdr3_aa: CASSREYEQYF

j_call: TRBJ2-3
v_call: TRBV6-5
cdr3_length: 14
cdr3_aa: CASMRARGTDTQYF

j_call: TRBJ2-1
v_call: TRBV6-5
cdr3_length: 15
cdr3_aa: CASSYLRTSLNEQFF

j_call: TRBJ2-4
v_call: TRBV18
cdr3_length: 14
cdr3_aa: CASSPTGFRDIQYF

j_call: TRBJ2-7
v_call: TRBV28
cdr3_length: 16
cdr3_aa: CASKSAEVGRHYEQYF

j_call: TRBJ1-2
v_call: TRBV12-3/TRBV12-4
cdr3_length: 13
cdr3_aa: CASSPTRVGGYTF

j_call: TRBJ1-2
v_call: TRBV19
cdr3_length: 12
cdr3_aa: CASAPAGYGYTF

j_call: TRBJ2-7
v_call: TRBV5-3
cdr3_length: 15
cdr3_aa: CARSFWDRDFAGQYF

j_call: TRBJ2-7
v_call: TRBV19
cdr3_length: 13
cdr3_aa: CATAGQGTYEQYF

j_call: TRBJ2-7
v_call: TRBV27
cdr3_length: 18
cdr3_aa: CASSFAGQNAYGAYEQYF

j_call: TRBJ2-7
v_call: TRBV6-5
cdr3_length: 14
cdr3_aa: CASNSGQEEYEQYF

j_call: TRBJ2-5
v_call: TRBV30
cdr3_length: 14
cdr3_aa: CAWSVGRGEETQYF

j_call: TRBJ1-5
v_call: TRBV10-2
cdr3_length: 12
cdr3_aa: CASSEPPKPQHF

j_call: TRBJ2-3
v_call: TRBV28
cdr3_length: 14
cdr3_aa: CASRTGAAQDTQYF

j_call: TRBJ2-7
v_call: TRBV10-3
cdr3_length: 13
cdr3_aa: CAIGGTGDYEQYF

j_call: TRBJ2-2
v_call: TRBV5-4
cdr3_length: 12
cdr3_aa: CASSREAGELFF

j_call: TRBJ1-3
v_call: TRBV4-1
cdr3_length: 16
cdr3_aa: CASSKLGVIAGNTIYF

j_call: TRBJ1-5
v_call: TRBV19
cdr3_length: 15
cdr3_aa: CASEGRGGRFQPQHF

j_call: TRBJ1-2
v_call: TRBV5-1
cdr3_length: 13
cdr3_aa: CASSLSGVDGYTF

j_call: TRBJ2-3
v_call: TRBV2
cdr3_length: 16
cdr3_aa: CASGGESGRGADTQYF

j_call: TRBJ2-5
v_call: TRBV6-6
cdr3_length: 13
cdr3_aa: CASSPRIQETQYF

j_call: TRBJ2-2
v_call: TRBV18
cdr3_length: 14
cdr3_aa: CASSPLRSTGELFF

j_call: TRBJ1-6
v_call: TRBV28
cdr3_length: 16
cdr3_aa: CASSALGTGGNSPLHF

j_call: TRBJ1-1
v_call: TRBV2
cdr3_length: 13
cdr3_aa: CASREEGNTEAFF

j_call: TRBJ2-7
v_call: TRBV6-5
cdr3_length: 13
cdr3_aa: CASSYARFYEQYF

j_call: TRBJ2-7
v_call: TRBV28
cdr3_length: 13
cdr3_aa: CASGIGLASEQYF

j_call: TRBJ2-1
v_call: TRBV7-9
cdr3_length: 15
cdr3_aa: CASSLGSTSYNEQFF

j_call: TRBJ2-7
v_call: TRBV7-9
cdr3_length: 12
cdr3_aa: CASRSTGVEQYF

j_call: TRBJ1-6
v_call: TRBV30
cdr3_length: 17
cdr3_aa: CAWSLPPVRGSYSPLHF

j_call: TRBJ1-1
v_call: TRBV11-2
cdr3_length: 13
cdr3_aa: CASSSTGGLEAFF

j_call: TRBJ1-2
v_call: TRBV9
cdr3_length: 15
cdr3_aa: CASSVVGTGNYGYTF

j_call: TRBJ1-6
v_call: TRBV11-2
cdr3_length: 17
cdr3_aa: CASSLRGGLGGNSPLHF

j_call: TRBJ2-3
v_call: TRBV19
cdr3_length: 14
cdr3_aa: CASSMGLTLDTQYF

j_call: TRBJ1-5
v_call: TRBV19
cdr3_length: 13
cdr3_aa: CASSEQINQPQHF

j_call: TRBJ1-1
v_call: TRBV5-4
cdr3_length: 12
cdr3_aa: CASSAAAGEAFF

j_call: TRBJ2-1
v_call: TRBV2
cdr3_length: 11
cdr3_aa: CASSGNNEQFF

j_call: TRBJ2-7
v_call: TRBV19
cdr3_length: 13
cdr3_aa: CATRASAVHEQYF

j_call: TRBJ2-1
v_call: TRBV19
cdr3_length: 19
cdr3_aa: CASSSGLAGGLSSYNEQFF

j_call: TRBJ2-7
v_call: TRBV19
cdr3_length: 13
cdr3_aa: CASSTAGVDEQYF

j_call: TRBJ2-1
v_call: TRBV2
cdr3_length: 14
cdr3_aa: CASSGPPTGGEQFF

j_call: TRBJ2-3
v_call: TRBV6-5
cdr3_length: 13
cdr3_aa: CASSYSISGTQYF

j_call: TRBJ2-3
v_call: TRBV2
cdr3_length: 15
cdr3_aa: CASSGSGGAGDTQYF

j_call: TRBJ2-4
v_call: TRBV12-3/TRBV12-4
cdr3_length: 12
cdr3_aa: CASSTRGDIQYF

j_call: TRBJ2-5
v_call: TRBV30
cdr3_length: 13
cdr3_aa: CAWSVTGKETQYF

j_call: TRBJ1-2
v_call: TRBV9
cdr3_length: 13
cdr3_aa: CASSVGTFYGYTF

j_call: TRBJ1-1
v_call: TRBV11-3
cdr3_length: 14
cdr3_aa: CASSLSTQGAQAFF

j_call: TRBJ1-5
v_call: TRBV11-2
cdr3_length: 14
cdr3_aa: CASSLRGENQPQHF

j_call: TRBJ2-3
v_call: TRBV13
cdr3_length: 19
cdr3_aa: CASSSPVDASSGLTDTQYF

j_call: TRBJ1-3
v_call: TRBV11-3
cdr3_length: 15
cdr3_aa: CASSLVLDSGNTIYF

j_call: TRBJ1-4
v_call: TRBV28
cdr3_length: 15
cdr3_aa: CASSLGGAGNEKLFF

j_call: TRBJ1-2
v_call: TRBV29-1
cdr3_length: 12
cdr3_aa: CSVEFTSDGYTF